This T cell receptor (beta chain) was captured by sequencing in a study of T-cell memory formation after mild COVID-19. Study-wide points: Certain responding clones were present in pre-infection memory, suggesting participation of cross-reactive memory.

TCRdb passed the 5' RACE reads through MiXCR, listing each CDR3 protein once. The sample has around 55,000 distinct CDR3 sequences, around a tenth seen once. Comments on this clonotype: Its antigen is currently unknown.

The source is a man between 18 and 35 years old who had mild COVID-19 (a few samples of this study predate the infection). Cell type and time point are not known. The sequencing sample was made of PBMCs or a T cell subset sorted from them (not recorded which).

CDR3 nucleotide sequence: TGTGCCAGCAGCCTAAACAGGGGGCGCGAGCAGTACTTC. Its protein product is CASSLNRGREQYF. The rearrangement joins TRBV13 to TRBJ2-7; 9 bases align to TRBD1. This CDR3 has 13 amino acids. The V and J ends lost 5 bases and 6 bases, in that order; junction bases with no gene match: 5. Germline V gene sequence: CDR1 PRHDT, CDR2 FYEKMQ (reference sequence). The complete variable domain, with remaining parts taken from reference TRBV13 and TRBJ2-7, reads AAGVIQSPRHLIKEKRETATLKCYPIPRHDTVYWYQQGPGQDPQFLISFYEKMQSDKGSIPDRFSAQQFSDYHSELNMSSLELGDSALYFCASSLNRGREQYFGPGTRLTVT.